Listed below are T cell receptor beta chains from one sample, sequenced in a study of blood T cell repertoires in COVID-19. TCRdb's table, derived via immunoSEQ multiplex PCR, lists solely in-frame clones and lacks some. The table has approximately 290,000 clones, roughly 90% seen once. Sequencing was done on a sample of PBMCs or T cells enriched from blood (not recorded which). All receptors come from a young woman with acute COVID-19. Both conserved end residues are part of each CDR3. The D gene is left open where the match is weak. Some rows have no size entry. The others give once, few or many, or a class for an expanded clone.

>.|TRBD2|TRBV9|16|TRBJ2-2
CASSVRTSGTTGELFF
TGTGCCAGCAGCGTGAGGACTAGCGGCACCACCGGGGAGCTGTTTTTT
>.|.|TRBV5-1|12|TRBJ2-2
CASSIETGELFF
TGCGCCAGCAGCATAGAGACCGGGGAGCTGTTTTTT
>.|TRBD1|TRBV11-3|16|TRBJ1-3
CASSSSWDRAGNTIYF
TGTGCCAGCAGCTCTTCGTGGGACAGGGCAGGAAACACCATATATTTT
>.|TRBD1|TRBV5-1|16|TRBJ2-1
CASSLLGQGSRDEQFF
TGCGCCAGCAGCTTGCTTGGACAGGGGTCACGCGATGAGCAGTTCTTC
>.|.|TRBV28|17|TRBJ1-6
CASSLTKQASYNSPLHF
TGTGCCAGCAGTTTAACCAAACAGGCGTCCTATAATTCACCCCTCCACTTT
>.|.|TRBV14|15|TRBJ2-5
CASSQERTQQETQYF
TGTGCCAGCAGCCAAGAGAGGACACAACAAGAGACCCAGTACTTC
>.|.|TRBV24-1|16|TRBJ2-5
CATSDLRTQGQETQYF
TGTGCCACCAGTGATTTGAGAACCCAGGGACAAGAGACCCAGTACTTC
>.|TRBD1|TRBV19|13|TRBJ2-7
CASSTGQGYEQYF
TGTGCCAGTAGTACCGGACAGGGTTACGAGCAGTACTTC
>few|.|TRBV28|14|TRBJ1-2
CASSLVAGWPGYTF
TGTGCCAGCAGTTTAGTTGCAGGCTGGCCCGGCTACACCTTC
>.|TRBD2|TRBV9|15|TRBJ2-1
CASSDGTSGYNEQFF
TGTGCCAGCAGCGATGGGACTAGCGGGTACAATGAGCAGTTCTTC
>.|.|TRBV28|17|TRBJ1-5
CASSVLVAHRGNQPQHF
TGTGCCAGCAGTGTCCTTGTGGCCCACAGGGGCAATCAGCCCCAGCATTTT
>.|TRBD1|TRBV5-1|23|TRBJ2-4
CASSLGTQGAWGQQELAKNIQYF
TGCGCCAGCAGCTTGGGTACGCAGGGGGCTTGGGGGCAACAGGAACTAGCCAAAAACATTCAGTACTTC
>many|TRBD1|TRBV27|14|TRBJ1-1
CASSHPTGGTEAFF
TGTGCCAGCAGTCATCCGACAGGGGGTACTGAAGCTTTCTTT
>.|.|TRBV9|15|TRBJ1-1
CASSVGRGRDTEAFF
TGTGCCAGCAGCGTAGGTCGAGGGAGAGACACTGAAGCTTTCTTT
>.|TRBD1|TRBV19|14|TRBJ1-6
CASSSRQGNSPLHF
TGTGCCAGTAGTTCGCGACAGGGTAATTCACCCCTCCACTTT
>.|.|TRBV12-2|17|TRBJ2-3
CASRLVVSQTGTDTQYF
TGTGCAAGTCGCTTAGTTGTAAGCCAAACTGGCACAGATACGCAGTATTTT
>.|TRBD2|TRBV4-2|16|TRBJ2-3
CASSQGTSGGTDTQYF
TGTGCCAGCAGCCAGGGGACTAGCGGGGGCACAGATACGCAGTATTTT
>.|.|TRBV28|16|TRBJ1-2
CASSFGERDPNYGYTF
TGTGCCAGCTCATTTGGGGAGCGGGATCCTAACTATGGCTACACCTTC
>.|TRBD1|TRBV29-1|12|TRBJ1-1
CSVGQGNTEAFF
TGCAGCGTGGGACAGGGGAACACTGAAGCTTTCTTT
>once|TRBD2|TRBV18|15|TRBJ2-1
CASSPGLVSYNEQFF
TGTGCCAGCTCGCCCGGACTAGTTTCCTACAATGAGCAGTTCTTC
>.|.|TRBV30|10|TRBJ1-1
CAWYKTGAFF
TGTGCCTGGTATAAAACGGGAGCTTTCTTT
>.|TRBD1|TRBV27|14|TRBJ1-2
CASSFSDRGYGYTF
TGTGCCAGCAGTTTTTCCGACAGGGGCTATGGCTACACCTTC
>.|.|TRBV9|18|TRBJ2-4
CASSVAPYPTGSKNIQYF
TGTGCCAGCAGCGTCGCCCCATACCCCACAGGGTCTAAAAACATTCAGTACTTC
>few|.|TRBV19|13|TRBJ2-3
CASATRAGDTQYF
TGTGCCAGTGCCACGAGAGCGGGAGATACGCAGTATTTT
>.|.|TRBV12-2|14|TRBJ1-1
CASRSRSGNTEAFF
TGTGCAAGTCGCTCGAGGTCTGGGAACACTGAAGCTTTCTTT
>.|.|TRBV28|14|TRBJ1-4
CASSRRQRNEKLFF
TGTGCCAGCAGTCGGAGACAGCGTAATGAAAAACTGTTTTTT
>.|TRBD1|TRBV7-3|13|TRBJ1-1
CASSPDRDSEAFF
TGTGCCAGCAGCCCGGATCGGGACAGTGAAGCTTTCTTT